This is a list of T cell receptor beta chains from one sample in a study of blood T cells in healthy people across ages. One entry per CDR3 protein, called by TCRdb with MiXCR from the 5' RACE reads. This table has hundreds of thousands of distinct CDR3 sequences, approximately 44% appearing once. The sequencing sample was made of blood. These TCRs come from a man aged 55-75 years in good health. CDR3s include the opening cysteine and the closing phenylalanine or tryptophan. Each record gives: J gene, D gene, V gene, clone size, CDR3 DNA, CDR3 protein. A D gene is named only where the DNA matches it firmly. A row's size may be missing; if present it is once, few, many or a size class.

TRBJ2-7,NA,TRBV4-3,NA,TGCGCCAGCAGCCAAGAATGGGGAGGGGGCAAGGGCTCCTACGAGCAGTACTTC,CASSQEWGGGKGSYEQYF
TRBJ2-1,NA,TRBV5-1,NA,TGCGCCAGCAGCTGGATGCCAGGGGTGGACAATGAGCAGTTCTTC,CASSWMPGVDNEQFF
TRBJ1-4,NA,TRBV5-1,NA,TGCGCCAGCAGCCCGAAAACTAATGAAAAACTGTTTTTT,CASSPKTNEKLFF
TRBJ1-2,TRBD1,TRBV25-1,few,TGTGCCAGCAGAGGGAGGGACAGGAACTATGGCTACACCTTC,CASRGRDRNYGYTF
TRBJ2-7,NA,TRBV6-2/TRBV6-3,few,TGTGCCAGCAGGAGCCGGGGCCAGGGCTACGAGCAGTACTTC,CASRSRGQGYEQYF
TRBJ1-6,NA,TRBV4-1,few,TGCGCCAGCAGCCAAGTAAAAGCCCGCTTTAATTCACCCCTCCACTTT,CASSQVKARFNSPLHF
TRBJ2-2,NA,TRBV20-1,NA,TGCAGTGCTAGCAAGGACGGGGGTACCACCGGGGAGCTGTTTTTT,CSASKDGGTTGELFF
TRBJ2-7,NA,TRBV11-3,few,TGTGCCAGCAGCGTGGACAGACGATACGAGCAGTACTTC,CASSVDRRYEQYF
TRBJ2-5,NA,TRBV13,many,TGTGCCAGCAGCTCGTACATGTCGGAGACCCAGTACTTC,CASSSYMSETQYF
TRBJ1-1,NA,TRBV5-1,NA,TGCGCCAGCAGCCAGGACGAAGCCGAAGCTTTCTTT,CASSQDEAEAFF
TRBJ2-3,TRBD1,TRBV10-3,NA,TGTGCCATCAGTGATTCCTACGGACAGGCCGCAGGTCGTACGCAGTATTTT,CAISDSYGQAAGRTQYF
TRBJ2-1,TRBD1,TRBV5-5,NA,TGTGCCAGCAGCGTGACCGGGACAGTAAATGAGCAGTTCTTC,CASSVTGTVNEQFF
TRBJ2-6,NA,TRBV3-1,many,TGTGCCAGCAGCCACCGCGGTACAGGTGGCGTCCTGACTTTC,CASSHRGTGGVLTF
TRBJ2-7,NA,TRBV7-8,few,TGTGCCAACCGTTCCCAGGACCAGGGACAATACGAGCAGTACTTC,CANRSQDQGQYEQYF
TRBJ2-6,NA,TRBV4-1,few,TGCGCCAGCAGCCTTTTGGGTCTCGGCGGGGCCAACGTCCTGACTTTC,CASSLLGLGGANVLTF
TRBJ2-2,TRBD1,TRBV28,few,TGTGCCAGCAGAATTCCACGGACAGGGCCCACCGGGGAGCTGTTTTTT,CASRIPRTGPTGELFF
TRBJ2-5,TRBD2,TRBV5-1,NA,TGCGCCAGCAGCACTCTGAGCGGGGTACAAGAGACCCAGTACTTC,CASSTLSGVQETQYF
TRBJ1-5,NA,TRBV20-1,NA,TGCAGTGCAACCAGGGGCGGGGCCGGACAGCCCCAGCATTTT,CSATRGGAGQPQHF
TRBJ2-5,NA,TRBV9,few,TGTGCCAGCAGCGACGGGGCGGGAGAGACCCAGTACTTC,CASSDGAGETQYF
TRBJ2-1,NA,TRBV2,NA,TGTGCCAGCAGCGTTCAGGGGCGCCCCTTGGGCAATGAGCAGTTCTTC,CASSVQGRPLGNEQFF
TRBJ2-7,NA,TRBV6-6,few,TGTGCCAGCAGTTACGTACAGGTCTCCTACGAGCAGTACTTC,CASSYVQVSYEQYF
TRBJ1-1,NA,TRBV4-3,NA,TGCGCCAGCAGCCAAGATCGAGGGGTTTGGGCTGAAGCTTTCTTT,CASSQDRGVWAEAFF
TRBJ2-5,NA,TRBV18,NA,TGTGCCAGCTCACAACTTCAAGGGTTCCAAGAGACCCAGTACTTC,CASSQLQGFQETQYF
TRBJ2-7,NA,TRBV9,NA,TGTGCCAGCAGCCGTCTGGGGGATGGTGACGAGCAGTACTTC,CASSRLGDGDEQYF
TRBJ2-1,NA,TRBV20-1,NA,TGCAGTGCTAGAGAAGGGGCTGGTGAGCAGTTCTTC,CSAREGAGEQFF
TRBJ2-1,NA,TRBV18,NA,TGTGCCAGCTCACCAGGGCAGATATACAATGAGCAGTTCTTC,CASSPGQIYNEQFF
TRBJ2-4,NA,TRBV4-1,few,TGCGCCAGCAGCCAAGATCCGCCCCTAGAGCAGTACTTC,CASSQDPPLEQYF
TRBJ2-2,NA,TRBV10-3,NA,TGTGCCATCAGTGCTAACACCGGGGAGCTGTTTTTT,CAISANTGELFF
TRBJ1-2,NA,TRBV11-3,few,TGTGCCAGCAGCGGGTCGGGATCCTATGGCTACACCTTC,CASSGSGSYGYTF
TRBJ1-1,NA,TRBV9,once,TGTGCCAGCAGCGAAAGTACAGGGACTGAAGCTTTCTTT,CASSESTGTEAFF
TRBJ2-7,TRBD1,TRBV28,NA,TGTGCCAGCCGATCAGGGGGATGTGAGCAGTACTTC,CASRSGGCEQYF
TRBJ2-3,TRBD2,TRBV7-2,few,TGTGCCAGCAGGAAAGCGGGGGCCGGGGCAGATACGCAGTATTTT,CASRKAGAGADTQYF
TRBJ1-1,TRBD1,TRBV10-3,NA,TGTGCCACAGCACAGGGGGCAGACACTGAAGCTTTCTTT,CATAQGADTEAFF
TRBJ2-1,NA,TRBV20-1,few,TGCAGTGCTAGAACACACGGGACTGGGAGCAATGAGCAGTTCTTC,CSARTHGTGSNEQFF
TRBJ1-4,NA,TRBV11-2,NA,TGTGCCAGCAGCTTTACGTCTAATGAAAAACTGTTTTTT,CASSFTSNEKLFF
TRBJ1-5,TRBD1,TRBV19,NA,TGTGCCAGTGGGGGACAGCCGTATAGCAATCAGCCCCAGCATTTT,CASGGQPYSNQPQHF
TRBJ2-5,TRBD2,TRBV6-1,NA,TGTGCCAGCAGCGAACTCCCGGACCCGACTAGCGGAGGGATAAAGACCCAGTACTTC,CASSELPDPTSGGIKTQYF
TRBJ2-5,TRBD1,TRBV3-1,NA,TGTGCCAGCAGCAAGCACGGACAGGGATCCCAAGAGACCCAGTACTTC,CASSKHGQGSQETQYF
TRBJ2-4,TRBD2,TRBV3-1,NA,TGTGCCAGCAGCCAAGGGGGCGGGGGGTACAATGAGCAGTACTTC,CASSQGGGGYNEQYF
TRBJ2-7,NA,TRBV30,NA,TGTGCCTGGAGTGGGAGGACCTACTACGAGCAGTACTTC,CAWSGRTYYEQYF
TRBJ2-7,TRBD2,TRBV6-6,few,TGTGCCAGCAATGAAAATGGGGGGGTATACGAGCAGTACTTC,CASNENGGVYEQYF
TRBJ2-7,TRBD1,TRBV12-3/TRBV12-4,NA,TGTGCCAGCAGTGCCCGGACAGGGTGGTACGAGCAGTACTTC,CASSARTGWYEQYF
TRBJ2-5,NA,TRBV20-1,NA,TGCAGTGCTAGTTCCGGGTGGGAGACCCAGTACTTC,CSASSGWETQYF
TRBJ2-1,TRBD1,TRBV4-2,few,TGTGCCAGCAGCTCAGCCGACAGGGACGTCAATGAGCAGTTCTTC,CASSSADRDVNEQFF
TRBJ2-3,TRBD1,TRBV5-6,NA,TGTGCCAGCAGCACGGGACAGAAAAACACAGATACGCAGTATTTT,CASSTGQKNTDTQYF
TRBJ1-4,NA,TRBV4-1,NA,TGCGCCAGCAGCCAAGTTGCAACTAATGAAAAACTGTTTTTT,CASSQVATNEKLFF
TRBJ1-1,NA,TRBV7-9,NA,TGTGCCAGCAGCTTAGTGGGGGGTAACGCTTTCTTT,CASSLVGGNAFF
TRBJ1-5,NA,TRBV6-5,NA,TGTGCCAGCAGAGAGGCCCACAATCAGCCCCAGCATTTT,CASREAHNQPQHF
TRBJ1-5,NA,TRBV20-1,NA,TGCAGTGCTAGAATCTCCCCTGGGAAGGGTAGCAATCAGCCCCAGCATTTT,CSARISPGKGSNQPQHF
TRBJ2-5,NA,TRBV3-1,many,TGTGCCAGCAGTCAGGGGGGAGAGACCCAGTACTTC,CASSQGGETQYF
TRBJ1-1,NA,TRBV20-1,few,TGCAGTGCTAACGCTAATCAAGGGGCGAATGAAGCTTTCTTT,CSANANQGANEAFF
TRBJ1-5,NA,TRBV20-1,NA,TGCAGTGCTAGAGATCGGTCTGGGTATCAGCCCCAGCATTTT,CSARDRSGYQPQHF
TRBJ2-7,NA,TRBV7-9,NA,TGTGCCAGCAGCTTAAACGCCTACGAGCAGTACTTC,CASSLNAYEQYF
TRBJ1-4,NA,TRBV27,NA,TGTGCCAGAAGACGACGCGAGGGGCCTAATGAAAAACTGTTTTTT,CARRRREGPNEKLFF